The rows below give T cell receptor beta chains drawn from one sample of a study of T cells after yellow fever vaccination. One entry per CDR3 protein, called by TCRdb with MiXCR from the 5' RACE reads. The sample holds approximately 510,000 distinct CDR3 sequences; just over 20% are singletons and the top ten take roughly a sixth. The sequencing here drew on PBMCs, taken about 20 days after the first yellow fever vaccination. The receptors were gathered from a man younger than 30 who received the YFV17D yellow fever vaccine. The CDR3 runs from the conserved cysteine through the conserved F or W. Fields, in order: J gene, V gene, clone size, D gene, CDR3 DNA, CDR3 protein. D genes are given only for firm matches. Only some rows state a clone size, as once, few, many or a class for expanded clones.

>TRBJ1-1|TRBV6-2/TRBV6-3|NA|NA
TGTGCCAGCAACGAAGTGGGTGCCCCTGAAGCTTTCTTT
CASNEVGAPEAFF
>TRBJ1-2|TRBV19|NA|TRBD1
TGTGCCAGTAGCCTTATCGGGACAGGGGGCTTCTATGGCTACACCTTC
CASSLIGTGGFYGYTF
>TRBJ2-2|TRBV10-3|few|NA
TGTGCCACGGGGGCCGGGGAGCTGTTTTTT
CATGAGELFF
>TRBJ2-1|TRBV11-1|NA|TRBD2
TGTGCCAGCAGCTTATGGGGGGGGAAGTCCTACAATGAGCAGTTCTTC
CASSLWGGKSYNEQFF
>TRBJ2-3|TRBV6-1|few|TRBD2
TGTGTTCGCGGTGGCGGGGGAGCAGATACGCAGTATTTT
CVRGGGGADTQYF
>TRBJ2-5|TRBV7-9|NA|TRBD1
TGTGCCAGCAGCACGGTCGGACAGGGGATTGGGACCCAGTACTTC
CASSTVGQGIGTQYF
>TRBJ2-3|TRBV2|NA|NA
TGTGCCAGCAGTGAGCAGGGGTCAGATACGCAGTATTTT
CASSEQGSDTQYF
>TRBJ2-6|TRBV7-2|NA|NA
TGTGCCAGCAGCTTAGAGGTATCTGGGGCCAACGTCCTGACTTTC
CASSLEVSGANVLTF
>TRBJ2-1|TRBV7-2|NA|NA
TGTGCCAGCAGCTTGGTGGTTTGGAATGAGCAGTTCTTC
CASSLVVWNEQFF
>TRBJ2-2|TRBV7-9|few|NA
TGTGCCAGCAGCCCCCCCGGACGGGGGGCGCGCACCGGGGAGCTGTTTTTT
CASSPPGRGARTGELFF
>TRBJ2-3|TRBV12-3/TRBV12-4|many|NA
TGTGCCAGCAGTTTTTCGGTCTCTAGCACAGATACGCAGTATTTT
CASSFSVSSTDTQYF
>TRBJ2-3|TRBV9|NA|NA
TGTGCCAGCAGCGTAGCGCATGCGGATACGCAGTATTTT
CASSVAHADTQYF
>TRBJ2-5|TRBV5-8|few|NA
TGTGCCAGCAGCTCCTTGCGGGTTTCGACCCAGTACTTC
CASSSLRVSTQYF
>TRBJ2-5|TRBV20-1|NA|NA
TGCAGTGCTACAGGGTTCCAAGAGACCCAGTACTTC
CSATGFQETQYF
>TRBJ1-4|TRBV7-2|few|TRBD1
TGTGCCAGCAGCCTAACAACAGGGGTCCTCAGTGAAAAACTGTTTTTT
CASSLTTGVLSEKLFF
>TRBJ2-7|TRBV24-1|NA|NA
TGTGCCACCAGTGATTTAGAGGGAGGATACGAGCAGTACTTC
CATSDLEGGYEQYF
>TRBJ1-1|TRBV18|NA|NA
TGTGCCAGCTCAATAGGGGGGAACACTGAAGCTTTCTTT
CASSIGGNTEAFF
>TRBJ2-3|TRBV10-3|NA|TRBD2
TGTGCCATCGCTAGCGGGGGGATCACAGATACGCAGTATTTT
CAIASGGITDTQYF
>TRBJ2-5|TRBV5-1|NA|NA
TGCGCCAGCAGCTTGGTGGGCTACAACCAAGAGACCCAGTACTTC
CASSLVGYNQETQYF
>TRBJ2-3|TRBV30|once|NA
TGTGCCTGGCGATTGGCGTACCCAGCAGATACGCAGTATTTT
CAWRLAYPADTQYF
>TRBJ1-1|TRBV7-2|NA|NA
TGTGCCAGCAGCTTAGAATTCGAGGGACCTGAAGCTTTCTTT
CASSLEFEGPEAFF
>TRBJ1-2|TRBV29-1|few|NA
TGCAGCGTTGAAGTTGGTCAGGGGTTGGGGTATGGCTACACCTTC
CSVEVGQGLGYGYTF
>TRBJ2-4|TRBV29-1|NA|TRBD1
TGCAGCGTTGAACCTCAGGGGGTAAACATTCAGTACTTC
CSVEPQGVNIQYF
>TRBJ2-1|TRBV20-1|NA|TRBD2
TGCAGTGCTAGACCCGGGACTACCCGCTCCTACAATGAGCAGTTCTTC
CSARPGTTRSYNEQFF
>TRBJ2-1|TRBV7-9|few|NA
TGTGCCAGCAGACACAGGGCCTACAATGAGCAGTTCTTC
CASRHRAYNEQFF
>TRBJ1-1|TRBV5-6|few|NA
TGTGCCAGCAGCTTGGTCCCGACGGGGGCTGAAGCTTTCTTT
CASSLVPTGAEAFF
>TRBJ1-1|TRBV18|NA|NA
TGTGCCAGCTCACCAATTGCTGGGCCCGGGGGAGCTTTCTTT
CASSPIAGPGGAFF
>TRBJ2-3|TRBV19|few|TRBD2
TGTGCCAGTAGTATCCTAGCGGGGGACACAGATACGCAGTATTTT
CASSILAGDTDTQYF
>TRBJ1-1|TRBV28|NA|NA
TGTGCCAGCAGACAAAACCAGGGTAAAGTTTTCTTT
CASRQNQGKVFF
>TRBJ1-3|TRBV7-8|NA|NA
TGTGCCAGCAGCCCCGTGGGGGAGGGAGGAAACACCATATATTTT
CASSPVGEGGNTIYF
>TRBJ2-3|TRBV20-1|NA|NA
TGCAGTGCTAGGTCGACAGACTACACAGATACGCAGTATTTT
CSARSTDYTDTQYF
>TRBJ2-1|TRBV7-3|NA|TRBD2
TGTGCCAGCAGCCCCATCGTAGCGGGGGGGAATGAGCAGTTCTTC
CASSPIVAGGNEQFF
>TRBJ1-3|TRBV9|NA|NA
TGTGCCAGCAGCCTTCAATTGCAGCCTGGAAACACCATATATTTT
CASSLQLQPGNTIYF
>TRBJ2-1|TRBV5-1|NA|NA
TGCGCCGGCAGCTTGGTTGGAGGGGGCGCCTACAATGAGCAGTTCTTC
CAGSLVGGGAYNEQFF
>TRBJ2-1|TRBV29-1|few|TRBD1
TGCAGCGTGCGAAACCGGGACAGATACAATGAGCAGTTCTTC
CSVRNRDRYNEQFF
>TRBJ1-5|TRBV13|few|NA
TGTGCCAGTTGTATCGGGGGGACTAGCAATCAGCCCCAGCATTTT
CASCIGGTSNQPQHF
>TRBJ2-4|TRBV30|NA|NA
TGTGCCTGGAGTGTCAGAGGAAACATTCAGTACTTC
CAWSVRGNIQYF
>TRBJ2-1|TRBV6-5|once|NA
TGTGCCAGCAGTTACTCGCCGGATCCAAAGTTCTTC
CASSYSPDPKFF
>TRBJ2-6|TRBV18|NA|NA
TGTGCCAGCTCAGGTACTGGGGCCAACGTCCTGACTTTC
CASSGTGANVLTF
>TRBJ1-3|TRBV4-3|NA|NA
TGCGCCAGCTCGACTGTAAACTCTGGAAACACCATATATTTT
CASSTVNSGNTIYF
>TRBJ1-1|TRBV5-1|few|NA
TGCGCCAGCAGCTTGTACGGTGGGAACACTGAAGCTTTCTTT
CASSLYGGNTEAFF
>TRBJ2-7|TRBV30|few|TRBD2
TGTGCCTGGGGATCCGGGACTAGCGGGGACGAGCAGTACTTC
CAWGSGTSGDEQYF
>TRBJ2-5|TRBV29-1|NA|TRBD1
TGCAGCGTCCGGACAGGGGGGGTGGAGACCCAGTACTTC
CSVRTGGVETQYF
>TRBJ2-5|TRBV7-2|NA|NA
TGTGCCAGCAGCTCCTCACAGCAAGAGACCCAGTACTTC
CASSSSQQETQYF
>TRBJ1-2|TRBV15|NA|NA
TGTGCCACCAGCAGAGATCGCCGGCGTTTCGAACCGTATGGCTACACCTTC
CATSRDRRRFEPYGYTF
>TRBJ2-3|TRBV12-3/TRBV12-4|NA|TRBD2
TGTGCCAGCAGCCTGGCCGGGACTAGCGGAACCTTCACAGATACGCAGTATTTT
CASSLAGTSGTFTDTQYF
>TRBJ2-5|TRBV6-6|few|NA
TGTGCCAGCAGTCCCGGGATCCGGGAGACCCAGTACTTC
CASSPGIRETQYF
>TRBJ2-2|TRBV6-1|NA|TRBD1
TGTGCCAGCAGCCCGGGACAGGGGTTCACCGGGGAGCTGTTTTTT
CASSPGQGFTGELFF
>TRBJ1-2|TRBV5-1|NA|NA
TGCGCCAGCAGCTTGCGTGGGGACACCTCTTATGGCTACACCTTC
CASSLRGDTSYGYTF
>TRBJ2-2|TRBV7-2|few|TRBD2
TGTGCTAGTGCGGGGGGGAGGGGATCCGGGGAGCTGTTTTTT
CASAGGRGSGELFF
>TRBJ2-5|TRBV7-2|NA|NA
TGTGCCAGCAGACCCGGCGGTTGGGCAGGCCAAGAGACCCAGTACTTC
CASRPGGWAGQETQYF
>TRBJ2-4|TRBV5-1|NA|TRBD1
TGCGCCAGCGGCCTTGGACAGGGCACAAACATTCAGTACTTC
CASGLGQGTNIQYF
>TRBJ1-1|TRBV7-9|many|NA
TGTGCCAGCAGCCAACCGAACACTGAAGCTTTCTTT
CASSQPNTEAFF
>TRBJ2-3|TRBV5-1|many|NA
TGCGCCAGCAGCCCCGGGAGCACAGATACGCAGTATTTT
CASSPGSTDTQYF
>TRBJ1-5|TRBV4-1|NA|NA
TGCGCCAGCAGCCAAGGATCGGACAGCTATCAGCCCCAGCATTTT
CASSQGSDSYQPQHF